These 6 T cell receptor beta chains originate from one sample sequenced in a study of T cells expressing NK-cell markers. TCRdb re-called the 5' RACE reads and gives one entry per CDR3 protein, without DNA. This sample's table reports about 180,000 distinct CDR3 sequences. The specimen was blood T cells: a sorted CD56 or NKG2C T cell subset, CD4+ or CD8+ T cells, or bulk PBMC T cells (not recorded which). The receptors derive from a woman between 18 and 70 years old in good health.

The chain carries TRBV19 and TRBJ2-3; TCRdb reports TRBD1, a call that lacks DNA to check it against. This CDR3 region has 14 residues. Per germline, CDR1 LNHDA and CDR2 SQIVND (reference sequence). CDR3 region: CASRTTGRTDTQYF.

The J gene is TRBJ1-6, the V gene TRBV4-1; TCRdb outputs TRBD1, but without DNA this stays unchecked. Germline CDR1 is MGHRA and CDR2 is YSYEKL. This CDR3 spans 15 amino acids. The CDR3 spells CASSPVDRDNSPLHF.

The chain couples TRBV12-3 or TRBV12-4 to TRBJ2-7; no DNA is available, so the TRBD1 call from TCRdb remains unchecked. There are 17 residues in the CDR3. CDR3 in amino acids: CASSAKPGTVAFWEQYF.

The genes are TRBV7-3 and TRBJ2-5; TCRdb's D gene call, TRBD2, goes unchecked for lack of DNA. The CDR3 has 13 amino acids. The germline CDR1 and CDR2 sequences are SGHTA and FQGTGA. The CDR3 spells CASSFTSAETQYF.

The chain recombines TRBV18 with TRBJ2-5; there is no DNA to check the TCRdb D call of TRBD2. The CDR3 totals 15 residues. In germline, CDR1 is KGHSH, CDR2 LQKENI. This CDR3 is CASSPGLAGQETQYF.

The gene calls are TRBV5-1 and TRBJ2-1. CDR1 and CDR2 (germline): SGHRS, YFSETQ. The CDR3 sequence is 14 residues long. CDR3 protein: CASSFSPSYNEQFF.